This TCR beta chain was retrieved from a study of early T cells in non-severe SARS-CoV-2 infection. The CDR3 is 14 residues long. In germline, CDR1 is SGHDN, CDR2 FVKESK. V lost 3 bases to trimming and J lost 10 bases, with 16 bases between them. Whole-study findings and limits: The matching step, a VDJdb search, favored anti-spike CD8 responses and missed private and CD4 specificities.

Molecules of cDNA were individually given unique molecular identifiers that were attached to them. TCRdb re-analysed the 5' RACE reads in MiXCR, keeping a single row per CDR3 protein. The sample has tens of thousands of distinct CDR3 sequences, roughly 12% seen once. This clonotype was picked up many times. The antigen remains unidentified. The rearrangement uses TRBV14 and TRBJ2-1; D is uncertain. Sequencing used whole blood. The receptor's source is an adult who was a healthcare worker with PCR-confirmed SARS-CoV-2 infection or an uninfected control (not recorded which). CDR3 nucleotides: TGTGCCAGCAGCCAGATCTGGACGAACTCGGAGCAGTTCTTC. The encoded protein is CASSQIWTNSEQFF.